The 18 T cell receptor beta chains below all came from one sample that was sequenced in a study of blood T cells in healthy people across ages. PCR was performed a second time for roughly 7 to 12 cycles using a sample-barcoded 5' primer and a J-beta primer mix. TCRdb re-derived calls from the 5' RACE reads in MiXCR, one entry per CDR3 protein. The table lists about 700,000 distinct CDR3 sequences, less than 40% of them singletons. The sample comprised blood. These receptors all stem from a woman aged 80 or older in good health.

The gene calls are TRBV7-3 and TRBJ1-1; D is uncertain. Deletions cut 3 bases from V and 5 bases from J, with 10 bases between. CDR1 and CDR2 from the germline V gene are SGHTA and FQGTGA. This CDR3 is built from 13 residues. CDR3 residues: CASSFFRETEAFF. CDR3 coding DNA: TGTGCCAGCAGCTTTTTTAGGGAAACTGAAGCTTTCTTT.

In its sample, this clonotype was seen many times. The V call is TRBV29-1, the J call TRBJ2-1; D is ambiguous. V was cut by 4 bases and J by 5 bases, with 15 bases left in between. The CDR3 is made up of 14 amino acids. Germline CDR1 SQVTM, CDR2 ANQGSEA. The CDR3 region is CSVAGKRTDNEQFF. The DNA for the CDR3 is TGCAGCGTTGCAGGAAAGAGGACCGACAATGAGCAGTTCTTC.

This clonotype was counted ten times or more. The V call is TRBV14, the J call TRBJ2-1; D unclear. CDR3 length: 15 amino acids. Germline V gene sequence: CDR1 SGHDN, CDR2 FVKESK. V shed 4 bases and J shed 2 bases, with 12 bases lying between them. CDR3 DNA: TGTGCCAGCAGCCCCTCGAACGGTCCCTACAATGAGCAGTTCTTC. Protein sequence: CASSPSNGPYNEQFF.

The table lists this clonotype with many counts. This sequence joins TRBV5-6 and TRBJ2-4; 9 bases line up with TRBD1. With 4 bases clipped from V and 4 bases from J, the junction kept 6 bases outside the gene matches. Germline V gives CDR1 SGHDT, CDR2 YYEEEE. The length of the CDR3 is 15 residues. CDR3 amino acids: CASSGPGTGKNIQYF. The CDR3 region has the DNA TGTGCCAGCAGCGGCCCCGGGACAGGGAAAAACATTCAGTACTTC. The full variable domain, in which reference TRBV5-6 and TRBJ2-4 provide the parts outside the CDR3, is DAGVTQSPTHLIKTRGQQVTLRCSPKSGHDTVSWYQQALGQGPQFIFQYYEEEERQRGNFPDRFSGHQFPNYSSELNVNALLLGDSALYLCASSGPGTGKNIQYFGAGTRLSVL.

This clonotype was counted ten times or more. CDR3 protein: CASTLRGPGQGFYGYTF. The CDR3 DNA reads TGTGCCAGCACGCTTCGAGGACCGGGACAGGGGTTCTATGGCTACACCTTC. This rearrangement joins TRBV27 to TRBJ1-2, with 10 positions matching TRBD1. The germline CDR1 and CDR2 sequences are MNHEY and SMNVEV (reference sequence). The CDR3 length is 17 residues. After removal of 7 bases from V and 4 bases from J, the junction contained 15 bases not matched to a gene.

Worth noting for this clonotype: A single base separates this from a much larger clone, so it may be a read error. The chain has TRBV20-1 and TRBJ2-7; possible D gene TRBD1, 5 bases. Germline CDR1 DFQATT, CDR2 SNEGSKA (reference sequence). The CDR3 totals 14 residues. The V gene lost 1 base and the J gene lost 2 bases, with 12 bases spanning the gap. The CDR3 nucleotides read TGCAGTGCTAGAGTTTTAGTACAGGCCTACGAGCAGTACTTC. Translated: CSARVLVQAYEQYF.

This clonotype has ten or more counts. The V gene is TRBV2, the J gene TRBJ2-1; no firm D call. Trimming left V 1 base short and J 12 bases short, with 4 bases between. CDR1 and CDR2 (germline): SNHLY, FYNNEI. The length of the CDR3 is 10 residues. This CDR3 reads CASSEDGQFF. CDR3 nucleotides: TGTGCCAGCAGTGAAGACGGGCAGTTCTTC.

This clonotype came up many times. The genes are TRBV6-1 and TRBJ1-2; D is uncertain. The V end lost 6 bases, the J end lost 3 bases, and 8 bases lay between the germline ends. This CDR3 contains 12 residues. CDR1 and CDR2 (germline): MNHNS, SASEGT. CDR3 nucleotide sequence: TGTGCCAGCAGCCCTGGACACTATGGCTACACCTTC. Translation gives CASSPGHYGYTF.

The sample holds many counts of this clonotype. The chain combines TRBV29-1 with TRBJ1-1; TRBD1 agrees at 10 bases. The CDR3 runs to 13 residues. V lost 7 bases to trimming and J lost 4 bases; unmatched junction nucleotides: 6. In germline, CDR1 is SQVTM, CDR2 ANQGSEA. CDR3 in amino acids: CSADRGSSTEAFF. CDR3 in DNA: TGCAGCGCGGACAGGGGGTCGAGCACTGAAGCTTTCTTT.

This clonotype was detected many times. V is TRBV21-1 and J is TRBJ2-5. TRBV21-1 represents a pseudogene. This CDR3 is built from 19 residues. The CDR3 DNA reads as TGTGCCAGCAGCAAAGGAGAGGTAGCCGGCACGGAATCGCAAGAGACCCAGTACTTC. It specifies CASSKGEVAGTESQETQYF.

Only a few counts were recorded for this clonotype. The J gene is TRBJ1-2, the V gene TRBV30; maybe TRBD1 (6 bases). This CDR3 contains 14 residues. The germline CDR1 and CDR2 sequences are GTSNPN and SVGIG (reference sequence). With 4 bases removed from V and 4 bases from J, the gap between germline ends came to 16 bases. This chain's CDR3 is CAWMGDRTTYGYTF. The CDR3 DNA sequence: TGTGCCTGGATGGGTGACAGGACTACCTATGGCTACACCTTC.

This clonotype was observed a handful of times. This chain links TRBV7-2 with TRBJ1-6, with a weak D call TRBD1 (5 bases). Germline CDR1 and CDR2: SGHTA and FQGNSA. CDR3 length equals 18 residues. V shed 7 bases and J shed 0 bases, with 19 bases lying between them. CDR3 loop: CASTPRPGENSYNSPLHF. In DNA, the CDR3 is TGTGCCAGCACCCCTCGCCCGGGGGAAAACTCCTATAATTCACCCCTCCACTTT.

Concerning this clonotype: This could be a read error, since a much larger clone is one nucleotide away. The chain uses TRBV7-7 and TRBJ2-5; 9 nucleotides align to TRBD1. The DNA end lines up better with TRBJ2-7; the J call may be wrong. The CDR3 is 15 residues long. The germline CDR1 and CDR2 sequences are SSHAT and FNYEAQ (reference sequence). The CDR3 sequence is CAGSLTPGQGSEQYF. In DNA, the CDR3 is TGTGCTGGCAGCTTAACTCCGGGACAGGGATCCGAGCAGTACTTC.

This clonotype was counted between two and nine times. The gene calls are TRBV7-2 and TRBJ2-3, with TRBD1 as a possible D gene (6 bases). Per germline, CDR1 SGHTA and CDR2 FQGNSA. Trimming took 7 bases from V and 0 from J, leaving 11 bases between them. The CDR3 totals 14 residues. CDR3 coding DNA: TGTGCCAGCACCCTGACAGGAAGCACAGATACGCAGTATTTT. Its protein product is CASTLTGSTDTQYF. Filled out from reference TRBV7-2 and TRBJ2-3, the complete variable domain reads GAGVSQSPSNKVTEKGKDVELRCDPISGHTALYWYRQSLGQGLEFLIYFQGNSAPDKSGLPSDRFSAERTGGSVSTLTIQRTQQEDSAVYLCASTLTGSTDTQYFGPGTRLTVL.

The chain recombines TRBV27 with TRBJ2-7; 7 bases line up with TRBD1. J gave up 2 bases and V 9 bases, and 7 bases lay outside the gene matches. The CDR3 has 13 amino acids. In germline, CDR1 is MNHEY, CDR2 SMNVEV (reference sequence). CDR3 DNA sequence: TGTGCCAGTAAGGGACAGAGAGCCTACGAGCAGTACTTC. Encoded protein: CASKGQRAYEQYF.

This chain joins TRBV4-1 and TRBJ2-5, with 8 bases lining up with TRBD2. Unmatched junction bases numbered 14, after V lost 3 bases and J lost 2 bases. CDR3 length: 18 residues. Germline V gene sequence: CDR1 MGHRA, CDR2 YSYEKL. CDR3 bases: TGCGCCAGCAGCCAGAGACTTTCGGGAGGGCAGGGACAAGAGACCCAGTACTTC. This translates into CASSQRLSGGQGQETQYF.

In DNA form, the CDR3 reads TGTGCCAGCAGTCCCGTATCTGGACTACAAATCACAGATACGCAGTATTTT. This codes for CASSPVSGLQITDTQYF. V and J are TRBV12-3 or TRBV12-4 and TRBJ2-3; TRBD2 might be the D (6 bases). CDR3 length: 17 residues. V lost 5 bases to trimming and J lost 2 bases, with 20 bases between them.

The chain links TRBV18 to TRBJ2-7, with D perhaps TRBD1 (7 bases). The CDR3 spans 15 residues. Germline V gene data show CDR1 as KGHSH and CDR2 as LQKENI. Trimming pared 1 base from V and 2 bases from J, leaving 12 bases between. The CDR3 coding sequence is TGTGCCAGCTCACCACTCAGGGGGGTCCCCTACGAGCAGTACTTC. Its protein product is CASSPLRGVPYEQYF. Full variable domain (missing parts from reference TRBV18 and TRBJ2-7): NAGVMQNPRHLVRRRGQEARLRCSPMKGHSHVYWYRQLPEEGLKFMVYLQKENIIDESGMPKERFSAEFPKEGPSILRIQQVVRGDSAAYFCASSPLRGVPYEQYFGPGTRLTVT.